The 8 T cell receptor beta chains below were found in one sample sequenced in a study of monozygotic twins with inflammatory bowel disease. TCRdb re-called the 5' RACE reads; every CDR3 protein appears as one record, without DNA. Its listing shows more than 300,000 distinct CDR3 sequences. The sequenced sample was blood. These receptors were collected from a human donor with ulcerative colitis or Crohn's disease, or a healthy co-twin of an affected twin (not recorded which).

This rearrangement joins TRBV29-1 to TRBJ1-4. CDR1 SQVTM and CDR2 ANQGSEA come from the germline V gene. The CDR3 length is 11 residues. CDR3 in amino acids: CSVLDGEKLFF.

This chain uses TRBV7-2 with TRBJ1-4; checking the TCRdb D call of TRBD1 is not possible without DNA. CDR1 is SGHTA and CDR2 is FQGNSA in the germline V gene. The CDR3 length is 15 residues. CDR3 in amino acids: CASNQQGTGGEKLFF.

The chain carries TRBV18 and TRBJ1-1; TCRdb proposes TRBD1, but this gene call is untestable without DNA. This CDR3 is built from 16 residues. The V gene's germline CDR1 is KGHSH and CDR2 LQKENI. The CDR3 spells CASSPAEFLGDTEAFF.

V usage is TRBV25-1 and J usage is TRBJ2-1. The CDR3 totals 12 residues. Per germline, CDR1 MGHDK and CDR2 SYGVNS. The CDR3 sequence: CASSKEYNEQFF. The whole variable domain, remainder taken from reference TRBV25-1 and TRBJ2-1, is EADIYQTPRYLVIGTGKKITLECSQTMGHDKMYWYQQDPGMELHLIHYSYGVNSTEKGDLSSESTVSRIRTEHFPLTLESARPSHTSQYLCASSKEYNEQFFGPGTRLTVL.

The V and J genes are TRBV10-3 and TRBJ2-2; absent DNA, TCRdb's TRBD2 call cannot be checked. Germline CDR1 reads ENHRY; CDR2 reads SYGVKD. The CDR3 has 16 amino acids. CDR3 sequence reads: CAISDLLEGEAGELFF.

The chain couples TRBV25-1 to TRBJ1-2. Germline V gives CDR1 MGHDK, CDR2 SYGVNS. The CDR3 covers 11 residues. CDR3 sequence: CASSSSRGYTF.

This chain links TRBV7-2 with TRBJ1-5; TCRdb returns TRBD1, unconfirmable since there is no DNA. Germline CDR1 reads SGHTA; CDR2 reads FQGNSA. The CDR3 totals 14 residues. The CDR3 loop is CASLQSGGNQPQHF.

The gene calls are TRBV5-1 and TRBJ2-2; TCRdb's D call, TRBD2, is unchecked because there is no DNA. The CDR3 runs to 16 residues. The germline gives CDR1 SGHRS, CDR2 YFSETQ. CDR3 sequence: CASSLTSGANTGELFF.